The 32 T cell receptor beta chains reported below all come from one sample, sequenced in a study of T cell repertoires in cytomegalovirus infection. A single record per CDR3 protein comes from TCRdb applying MiXCR to the reads. This table holds almost 550,000 distinct CDR3 sequences, more than 15% found once. The sample comprised CD8+ T cells from PBMCs. These receptors originate from a human donor in good health (CMV status not recorded). Some clones in this sample may be carry-over from other donors' samples.

The rearrangement links TRBV27 to TRBJ2-4; 9 bases line up with TRBD1. With V trimmed by 6 bases and J by 6 bases, 6 bases remained unmatched. There are 14 residues in the CDR3. The germline V gene has CDR1 MNHEY and CDR2 SMNVEV (reference sequence). CDR3 in amino acids: CASSRTGAINIQYF. For the CDR3, the DNA is TGTGCCAGCAGCCGGACAGGGGCGATAAACATTCAGTACTTC.

This clonotype was detected many times. The chain has TRBV7-6 and TRBJ1-1; D is unclear. The germline V and J ends were trimmed by 1 base and 5 bases, with 8 bases remaining between them. The CDR3 is 13 residues long. Germline values: CDR1 SGHVS, CDR2 FNYEAQ. CDR3 loop: CASSLERETEAFF. The CDR3 DNA reads as TGTGCCAGCAGCTTAGAGAGGGAAACTGAAGCTTTCTTT.

The table lists this clonotype with many counts. The V gene is TRBV11-2, the J gene TRBJ1-6; D is perhaps TRBD1 (5 bases). V was pared by 1 base and J by 3 bases, with 13 bases between. Germline assignment: CDR1 SGHAT and CDR2 FQNNGV. The CDR3 runs 17 residues. The CDR3 region has the DNA TGTGCCAGCAGCTTAGGTGACGGGGCGATCTATAATTCACCCCTCCACTTT. Translated: CASSLGDGAIYNSPLHF.

The chain employs TRBV7-3 and TRBJ1-3, with D hard to call. From germline, CDR1 is SGHTA and CDR2 FQGTGA. This CDR3 contains 18 residues. Trimming took 4 bases from V and 4 from J, leaving 23 bases between them. The CDR3, as DNA: TGTGCCAGCAGCTCCCGACAATGGAGGCTCATGATAGGAAACACCATATATTTT. Its protein is CASSSRQWRLMIGNTIYF.

This clonotype showed up many times. The chain joins TRBV12-3 or TRBV12-4 to TRBJ2-5; tentatively, D is TRBD2 (5 bases). This CDR3 has 12 amino acids. V lost 11 bases to trimming and J lost 1 base, with 11 bases between them. CDR3 in amino acids: CASQGLQETQYF. Here the CDR3 DNA reads TGTGCCTCTCAAGGACTCCAAGAGACCCAGTACTTC.

This clonotype was seen repeatedly, ten times or more. The chain is built from TRBV7-3 and TRBJ2-5, with TRBD2 matching over 9 bases. After removal of 5 bases from V and 1 base from J, the junction contained 14 bases not matched to a gene. CDR1 is SGHTA and CDR2 is FQGTGA in the germline V gene. There are 18 residues in the CDR3. DNA of the CDR3: TGTGCCAGCAGCCGCCTTAAGGAACTAGCGGGTACCCAAGAGACCCAGTACTTC. Amino acid sequence: CASSRLKELAGTQETQYF.

This clonotype was seen more than once but under ten times. V is TRBV7-9 and J is TRBJ2-7; D remains ambiguous. This CDR3 has 15 residues. CDR1 is SEHNR and CDR2 is FQNEAQ in the germline V gene (reference sequence). Trimming removed 7 bases at V and 0 bases at J, with 16 bases between. The CDR3 loop is CASTPMVGFSYEQYF. CDR3 nucleotide sequence: TGTGCCAGCACCCCGATGGTGGGTTTCTCCTACGAGCAGTACTTC.

In its sample, this clonotype was seen a few times. The chain couples TRBV5-1 to TRBJ2-7; either TRBD1 or TRBD2 may fit D (5 bases each). The CDR3 covers 13 residues. CDR1 SGHRS and CDR2 YFSETQ come from the germline V gene. Trimming pared 4 bases from V and 5 bases from J, leaving 13 bases between. The CDR3 loop reads CASSAGTDNEQYF. As DNA, the CDR3 is TGCGCCAGCAGCGCCGGGACGGACAACGAGCAGTACTTC.

This clonotype was detected ten times or more. V usage is TRBV28 and J usage is TRBJ2-7, with 10 bases aligning to TRBD1. J gave up 3 bases and V 6 bases, and 5 bases lay outside the gene matches. The CDR3 extends over 14 amino acids. CDR1 and CDR2 from the germline V gene are MDHEN and SYDVKM. The CDR3 DNA is TGTGCCAGCAGGACGGGACAGGGGAACTACGAGCAGTACTTC. The encoded protein is CASRTGQGNYEQYF.

This clonotype was seen only a few times. The chain uses TRBV20-1 and TRBJ2-1; 9 bases match TRBD1. Germline values: CDR1 DFQATT, CDR2 SNEGSKA (reference sequence). The length of the CDR3 is 13 residues. J lost 7 bases, V lost 5 bases, and 6 bases had no gene match. The CDR3 spells CSAGGTGSNEQFF. CDR3 sequence (DNA): TGCAGTGCTGGGGGGACAGGGTCTAATGAGCAGTTCTTC.

This chain uses TRBV20-1 with TRBJ2-3, with unresolved D. Trimming removed 3 bases from V and 1 base from J, with 14 bases in between. The CDR3 consists of 15 residues. From germline, CDR1 is DFQATT and CDR2 SNEGSKA (reference sequence). The CDR3 spells CSASGRTLRTDTQYF. The CDR3 bases are TGCAGTGCTAGTGGGCGCACCCTCCGCACAGATACGCAGTATTTT.

This CDR3 is CASSVGGNGYTF. CDR3 in DNA: TGTGCCAGCAGCGTAGGGGGAAATGGCTACACCTTC. This chain uses TRBV9 with TRBJ1-2; D uncertain. CDR1 SGDLS and CDR2 YYNGEE come from the germline V gene. The CDR3 is 12 amino acids. V dropped 0 bases and J dropped 6 bases, with 6 bases sitting between them.

Ten or more counts support this clonotype. This chain joins TRBV7-6 and TRBJ1-3; D remains unclear. Looked up from germline, CDR1 is SGHVS and CDR2 is FNYEAQ. The CDR3 contains 16 residues. V was shortened by 5 bases and J by 0 bases, with 14 bases between the two germline ends. In nucleotides, the CDR3 is TGTGCCAGCAGCATTTGGACGGAGAGCTCTGGAAACACCATATATTTT. This encodes CASSIWTESSGNTIYF. Using reference TRBV7-6 and TRBJ1-3 for the parts outside the CDR3, the full variable domain is GAGVSQSPRYKVTKRGQDVALRCDPISGHVSLYWYRQALGQGPEFLTYFNYEAQQDKSGLPNDRFSAERPEGSISTLTIQRTEQRDSAMYRCASSIWTESSGNTIYFGEGSWLTVV.

This clonotype came up many times. The gene calls are TRBV7-9 and TRBJ2-1, with D possibly TRBD2 on 6 matching bases. The germline V gene encodes CDR1 SEHNR and CDR2 FQNEAQ (reference sequence). The germline V and J ends were trimmed by 1 base and 2 bases, with 9 bases remaining between them. CDR3 length equals 15 residues. As DNA, the CDR3 is TGTGCCAGCAGCTTAGGTGGCGGGGCCTACAATGAGCAGTTCTTC. Its protein product is CASSLGGGAYNEQFF. The variable domain in full, completed from reference TRBV7-9 and TRBJ2-1, reads DTGVSQNPRHKITKRGQNVTFRCDPISEHNRLYWYRQTLGQGPEFLTYFQNEAQLEKSRLLSDRFSAERPKGSFSTLEIQRTEQGDSAMYLCASSLGGGAYNEQFFGPGTRLTVL.

In its sample, this clonotype was seen a few times. This rearrangement joins TRBV20-1 to TRBJ1-2; TRBD1 is a possible D gene (5 bases). This CDR3 region has 13 residues. V dropped 6 bases and J dropped 6 bases, with 17 bases sitting between them. Germline V gene lookup returns CDR1 DFQATT and CDR2 SNEGSKA (reference sequence). The CDR3 nucleotides read TGCAGTGCCCCGACAGTCAAGAAGGATGGCTACACCTTC. Its translation: CSAPTVKKDGYTF.

This clonotype was seen repeatedly, ten times or more. The rearrangement links TRBV6-1 to TRBJ2-7; no reliable D call. CDR3 length equals 11 residues. CDR1 MNHNS and CDR2 SASEGT come from the germline V gene. V lost 5 bases and J lost 7, with 9 bases in between. The CDR3 nucleotides read TGTGCCAGCAGTTATGGGGTTGAGCAGTACTTC. Its protein product is CASSYGVEQYF.

Regarding this clonotype: One base away lies a much larger clone, so this may be a sequencing read error. The rearrangement joins TRBV11-2 to TRBJ2-3, with D possibly being TRBD2 (5 bases). Germline CDR1 reads SGHAT; CDR2 reads FQNNGV. The length of the CDR3 is 16 residues. CDR3 nucleotide sequence: TGTGGCAGCAGCTTAAAGTGGCTAGCCGGTTCAGATACGCAGTATTTT. Residues: CGSSLKWLAGSDTQYF. Combining the CDR3 with reference TRBV11-2 and TRBJ2-3 gives the whole variable domain EAGVAQSPRYKIIEKRQSVAFWCNPISGHATLYWYQQILGQGPKLLIQFQNNGVVDDSQLPKDRFSAERLKGVDSTLKIQPAKLEDSAVYLCGSSLKWLAGSDTQYFGPGTRLTVL.

The V and J genes are TRBV29-1 and TRBJ2-1, with 7 bases aligning to TRBD2. This CDR3 has 14 amino acids. Losses at the gene ends were 7 bases for V and 2 bases for J; bases not matched to a gene: 8. Germline assignment: CDR1 SQVTM and CDR2 ANQGSEA. As DNA, the CDR3 is TGCAGCGCCGGGGGAGGGAGGGCCTACAATGAGCAGTTCTTC. Translation gives CSAGGGRAYNEQFF.

This clonotype was detected many times. This CDR3 reads CASSLVDSYQPQHF. CDR3 DNA sequence: TGTGCCAGCAGCTTAGTGGACAGTTATCAGCCCCAGCATTTT. This chain joins TRBV7-2 and TRBJ1-5; tentative D call: TRBD1 (6 bases). The CDR3 is 14 amino acids. Trimming took 1 base from V and 5 from J, leaving 9 bases between them. Germline loops: CDR1 SGHTA, CDR2 FQGNSA.

In this sample, this clonotype turned up many times. V usage is TRBV7-2 and J usage is TRBJ1-4; 8 bases agree with TRBD1. Per germline, CDR1 SGHTA and CDR2 FQGNSA. V dropped 1 base and J dropped 3; count of bases not matched to a gene: 10. The CDR3 runs 18 residues. CDR3 amino acids: CASSLDRGSRGANEKLFF. The CDR3 nucleotides read TGTGCCAGCAGCTTAGACAGGGGGTCCCGTGGAGCTAATGAAAAACTGTTTTTT.

The rearrangement links TRBV6-5 to TRBJ1-2, with D possibly TRBD1 on 6 matching bases. The germline V gene has CDR1 MNHEY and CDR2 SVGAGI. The ends were cut back, 5 bases at V and 0 bases at J, with 19 bases in the middle. CDR3 length: 17 residues. Here the CDR3 reads CASSKLRGARTNYGYTF. CDR3 coding DNA: TGTGCCAGCAGTAAACTCCGGGGGGCGCGGACTAACTATGGCTACACCTTC.

This clonotype appeared many times. V is TRBV7-6 and J is TRBJ2-3; TRBD1 agrees at 7 bases. Germline assignment: CDR1 SGHVS and CDR2 FNYEAQ. The CDR3 extends over 14 amino acids. Trimming at V came to 6 bases and at J to 2 bases, leaving 5 bases not matched to a gene. The DNA for the CDR3 is TGTGCCAGCAGATGGGACAGACACACAGATACGCAGTATTTT. Translation gives CASRWDRHTDTQYF.

This clonotype was counted many times. The genes are TRBV12-3 or TRBV12-4 and TRBJ2-3, with D unclear. Trimming removed 3 bases from V and 2 bases from J, with 9 bases in between. The CDR3 length is 14 residues. The CDR3 region has the DNA TGTGCCAGCAGTTTGTTGCGGTACACAGATACGCAGTATTTT. Translated: CASSLLRYTDTQYF.

This clonotype was observed at least ten times. DNA of the CDR3: TGCGCCAGCAGTCAATTCCGCGCAGGGAACTATGGCTACACCTTC. Translation gives CASSQFRAGNYGYTF. The chain recombines TRBV23-1 with TRBJ1-2, with D tentatively TRBD1 (5 bases). TRBV23-1 has ORF status, its function being uncertain. Trimming pared 1 base from V and 2 bases from J, leaving 11 bases between. The CDR3 totals 15 residues.

In this sample, this clonotype turned up many times. This sequence joins TRBV20-1 and TRBJ2-7, with 10 bases lining up with TRBD2. The germline gives CDR1 DFQATT, CDR2 SNEGSKA (reference sequence). The CDR3 length is 14 residues. Germline trimming cut 1 base from V and 1 base from J; bases unmatched to any gene: 1. As DNA, the CDR3 is TGCAGTGCTAGAGGGACTAGCGGTTCCTACGAGCAGTACTTC. It translates to CSARGTSGSYEQYF.

Concerning this clonotype: A much larger clone differs by one base, so this may be a read error. This chain uses TRBV7-9 with TRBJ2-1, with 8 bases aligning to TRBD1. Per germline, CDR1 SEHNR and CDR2 FQNEAQ (reference sequence). The CDR3 spans 14 residues. Trimming cost V 3 bases and J 12 bases; bases outside gene matches: 10. Here the CDR3 DNA reads TGTGCCAGCAGCTTTGCCCGACAGGGGATCGGGCAGTTCTTC. This translates into CASSFARQGIGQFF.

This clonotype came up a few times. This chain joins TRBV6-5 and TRBJ1-5; TRBD1 is a possible D gene (5 bases). The CDR3 consists of 15 residues. Trimming pared 5 bases from V and 0 bases from J, leaving 11 bases between. Germline CDR1 reads MNHEY; CDR2 reads SVGAGI. The CDR3 bases are TGTGCCAGCAGTCTGACAGTGTATAGCAATCAGCCCCAGCATTTT. Amino acid sequence: CASSLTVYSNQPQHF.

The V gene is TRBV29-1, the J gene TRBJ2-1; 15 bases fit TRBD2. V lost 7 bases and J lost 0; bases outside the gene matches: 7. This CDR3 has 17 amino acids. The germline CDR1 and CDR2 sequences are SQVTM and ANQGSEA. The CDR3 here is CSARTSGRALSYNEQFF. CDR3 nucleotide sequence: TGCAGCGCCCGGACTAGCGGGAGGGCCCTCTCCTACAATGAGCAGTTCTTC.

Many counts were recorded for this clonotype. The V and J genes are TRBV28 and TRBJ2-7, with TRBD1 matching over 7 bases. The V segment lost 7 bases and the J segment 6 bases; nucleotides outside the gene matches: 12. Per germline, CDR1 MDHEN and CDR2 SYDVKM. The CDR3 extends over 14 amino acids. The CDR3 sequence: CASTKSGQVSEQYF. The CDR3 bases are TGTGCCAGCACCAAGAGTGGACAGGTGTCCGAGCAGTACTTC.

This clonotype was seen ten or more times. The chain links TRBV6-1 to TRBJ1-2; 7 bases match TRBD1. This CDR3 has 15 amino acids. The V and J ends lost 8 bases and 1 base, in that order; junction bases with no gene match: 10. Germline CDR1 MNHNS, CDR2 SASEGT. CDR3 in DNA: TGTGCCAGCGGCTATAACCGGGACAGTAACTATGGCTACACCTTC. This codes for CASGYNRDSNYGYTF.

The gene calls are TRBV5-4 and TRBJ1-1; 10 nucleotides match TRBD1. The CDR3 contains 15 residues. Trimming at V came to 5 bases and at J to 5 bases, leaving 9 bases not matched to a gene. Germline CDR1 and CDR2: SGHNT and YYREEE (reference sequence). CDR3 sequence reads: CASRKMGQGRTEAFF. The CDR3 nucleotides are TGTGCCAGCAGAAAAATGGGACAGGGGAGAACTGAAGCTTTCTTT. Variable domain in full (rest from reference TRBV5-4 and TRBJ1-1): ETGVTQSPTHLIKTRGQQVTLRCSSQSGHNTVSWYQQALGQGPQFIFQYYREEENGRGNFPPRFSGLQFPNYSSELNVNALELDDSALYLCASRKMGQGRTEAFFGQGTRLTVV.

This sequence joins TRBV6-6 and TRBJ2-1; unclear D gene. The germline V gene encodes CDR1 MNHNY and CDR2 SVGAGI (reference sequence). CDR3 length: 16 residues. V lost 0 bases and J 5 bases, leaving 14 bases between the germline ends. The CDR3 nucleotides are TGTGCCAGCAGTTACTCGTCGGCGTCTCTGGACAATGAGCAGTTCTTC. It translates to CASSYSSASLDNEQFF.